The entry below describes one T cell receptor beta chain. The germline gives CDR1 LNHNV, CDR2 YYDKDF (reference sequence). This CDR3 spans 15 amino acids. Trimming pared 0 bases from V and 2 bases from J, leaving 8 bases between. This sample was taken from a study of OX40 agonist ivuxolimab in advanced cancers. The assay was immunoSEQ multiplex PCR, and TCRdb's table has in-frame clones only and misses some. The sample has about 120,000 clones; 80% to 90% are singletons. This chain links TRBV15 with TRBJ2-4; D unresolved. The sequencing here drew on CD4+ or CD8+ T cells sorted from blood, taken in a trial of the OX40 agonist ivuxolimab. The TCR comes from an adult with an advanced solid tumor such as melanoma, head and neck, liver or kidney cancer. Written as DNA, the CDR3 is TGTGCCACCAGCAGAGATTTCGGACCCAAAAACATTCAGTACTTC. This codes for CATSRDFGPKNIQYF.